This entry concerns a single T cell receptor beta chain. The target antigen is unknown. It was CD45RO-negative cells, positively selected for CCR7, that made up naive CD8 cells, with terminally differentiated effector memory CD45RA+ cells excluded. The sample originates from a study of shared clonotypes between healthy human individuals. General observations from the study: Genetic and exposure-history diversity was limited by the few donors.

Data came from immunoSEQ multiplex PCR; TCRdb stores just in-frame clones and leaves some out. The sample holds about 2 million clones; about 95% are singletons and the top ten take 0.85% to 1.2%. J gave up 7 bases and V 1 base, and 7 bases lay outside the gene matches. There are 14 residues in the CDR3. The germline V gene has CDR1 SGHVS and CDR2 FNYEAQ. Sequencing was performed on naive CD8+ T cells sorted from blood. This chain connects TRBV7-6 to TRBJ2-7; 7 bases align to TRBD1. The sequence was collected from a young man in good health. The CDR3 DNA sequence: TGTGCCAGCAGCTTAGGTGACAGGGTAGGAGAGCAGTACTTC. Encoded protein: CASSLGDRVGEQYF.